This TCR beta chain is from a study of PD-1 blockade in classical Hodgkin lymphoma. Study observations and caveats: Relative to healthy donors, newly diagnosed patients reportedly had lower baseline TCR diversity, which was reported as lower still in relapsed/refractory patients.

Measured with immunoSEQ multiplex PCR; TCRdb has only the in-frame clones, and not every one. The sample has around 40,000 clones; 77% are singletons. Regarding this clone: Its target is unknown.

As for time point: cycle 4 day 1 (C4D1), after 6 weeks of nivolumab. Every patient experienced relapse after autologous stem cell transplantation, and brentuximab vedotin exposure varied. The CDR3 loop spans 15 amino acids. Trimming pared 0 bases from V and 4 bases from J, leaving 13 bases between. Germline assignment: CDR1 SGHRS and CDR2 YFSETQ. The V gene is TRBV5-1, the J gene TRBJ2-5; D remains ambiguous. The TCR sequence derives from a human donor with classical Hodgkin lymphoma. The sample here was peripheral blood mononuclear cells (PBMCs), taken before the fourth cycle of nivolumab. The CDR3 protein is CASSLGGRASETQYF. The CDR3 DNA is TGCGCCAGCAGCTTGGGGGGTAGGGCGTCAGAGACCCAGTACTTC.